This paragraph reports one T cell receptor (beta chain). These data come from a study of blood T cell repertoires in COVID-19. Whole-study context: PBMCs, B-cell-depleted T cells, or T cells were the source of the cDNA or gDNA that made up the material.

Trimming cost V 5 bases and J 9 bases, with 12 bases left between them. The CDR3 contains 13 residues. The germline V gene encodes CDR1 SGHRS and CDR2 YFSETQ. Some clones are missing from TCRdb's copy, which holds only in-frame ones; the method was immunoSEQ multiplex PCR. The sample has 200,000 to 250,000 clones; over 75% are singletons. V is TRBV5-1 and J is TRBJ1-6, with TRBD1 as a possible D gene (5 bases). Sequencing used peripheral blood. The clonotype was recovered from a man aged 45 to 65 with acute or convalescent COVID-19. The CDR3 coding sequence is TGCGCCAGCAGTGGTGGTGGGGCTTCACCCCTCCACTTT. It translates to CASSGGGASPLHF.